This T cell receptor (beta chain) was identified during a study of blood T cell repertoires in COVID-19 (dated by TCRdb to about 2020). In terms of the full investigation: Collaborator samples came from the United States, Italy and Spain and covered acute and convalescent phases of COVID-19. The material from the prospective study consisted of cDNA or gDNA derived from T cells, B-cell-depleted T cells, or PBMCs. The dataset comprised deeply sampled blood TCRbeta repertoires from subjects exposed to, actively infected with, or recovered from COVID-19. The repertoires were released in a freely available public database meant as a resource for research on the immune response to SARS-CoV-2. Samples were obtained from the ongoing ImmuneRACE study (first 160 participants) and from some 1,300 subjects provided by 6 global collaborators. Nearly every sample came with metadata listing a de-identified subject ID, COVID-19 status, age in years and sex. HLA class I and class II types, where available, came from metadata supplied by the sample provider rather than from assay-based typing. Beyond this particular receptor, the publication reports: Clinical and demographic metadata were provided uncurated, with the amount varying by source and participant.

On this clone: Its antigen is still unknown. The input lacks base qualities; no much larger clone sits a single base away.

Samples from volunteer blood donors who had recovered from COVID-19 were contributed by a second Seattle source. Collaborating institutions collected whole blood in K2EDTA tubes following their own protocols. For TCRbeta analysis, collaborator samples were shipped as frozen whole blood, as isolated PBMCs, or as DNA extracted from either sample type. The immunoSEQ Assay, a bias-controlled multiplex PCR, was used to amplify TCRbeta CDR3 regions from genomic DNA. The study's processing was this. The number of nucleated cells in each sample was estimated by amplification of reference gene primers within the assay. To quantify the absolute abundance of each unique TCRbeta CDR3 rearrangement, sequence reads were collapsed and filtered. For each sample, productive Simpson clonality was calculated as the square root of Simpson's diversity index across productive rearrangements. As stored in TCRdb, this immuneACCESS dataset retains in-frame rearrangements with V and J assigned. A fraction of the clones does not appear; measured against another copy, unresolved V genes explain less than half of the discrepancy, and the remainder lacks a known reason. V and J calls and clone size come straight from that table; D and trimming were deduced from the DNA. The sample table shows 150,000 or so clones, and roughly four fifths are seen once. Clones ranked in the top ten supply roughly 7.7% of the sample.

Material for sequencing was peripheral blood. This receptor was taken from a middle-aged man who had recovered from COVID-19.

The sequenced DNA is TGCGCCAGCAGCTTGGACCACAGGGGAAGCGGGGAGCTGTTTTTT. Translation gives CASSLDHRGSGELFF. This chain is built from TRBV5-1 and TRBJ2-2; TRBD1 agrees with 7 junctional bases. From the cysteine up to the phenylalanine, the CDR3 has a length of 15 residues. Here the CDR3 DNA is all that survives: 45 bases in frame from base 1. Germline trimming: 0 bases from V, 7 bases from J; junction bases outside gene matches: 6. As encoded in the germline V gene, CDR1 is SGHRS while CDR2 is YFSETQ.